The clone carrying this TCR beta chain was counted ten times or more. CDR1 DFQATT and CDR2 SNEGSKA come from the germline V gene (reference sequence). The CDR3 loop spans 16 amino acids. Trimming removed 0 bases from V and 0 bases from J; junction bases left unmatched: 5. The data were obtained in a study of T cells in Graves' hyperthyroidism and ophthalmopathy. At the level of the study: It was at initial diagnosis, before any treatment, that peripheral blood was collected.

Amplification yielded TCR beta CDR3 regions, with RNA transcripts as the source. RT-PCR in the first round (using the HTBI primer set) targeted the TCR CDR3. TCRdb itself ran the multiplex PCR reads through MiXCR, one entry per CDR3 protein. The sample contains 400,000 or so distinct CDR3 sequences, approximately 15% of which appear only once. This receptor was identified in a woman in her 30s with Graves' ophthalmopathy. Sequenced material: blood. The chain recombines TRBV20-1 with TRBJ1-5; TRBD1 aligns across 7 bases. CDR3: CSAREGQDNSNQPQHF. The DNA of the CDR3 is TGCAGTGCTAGAGAAGGACAGGATAATAGCAATCAGCCCCAGCATTTT.